One sample yielded the 21 T cell receptor beta chains listed below, sequenced in a study of T-cell reconstitution after alpha-beta-depleted transplantation in children. Unique molecular identifiers were incorporated into the prepared TCRbeta library. TCRdb recomputed calls from the PCR reads with MiXCR, one row per CDR3 protein. The data show 240,000 or so distinct CDR3 sequences, with 8.2% seen just once and 6.3% held by the top ten. Sequencing was performed on PBMCs, mostly from graft donor cells, taken 180 days after TCRalphabeta/CD19-depleted stem cell transplant. The receptors come from a male patient younger than 18 who had a stem cell transplant for acute lymphoblastic leukemia, so the T cells may come from the graft donor.

At least ten counts were recorded for this clonotype. This chain links TRBV4-2 with TRBJ1-3, with D uncertain. Between the trimmed V and J ends, which lost 0 bases and 0 bases, there was a span of 6 bases. The germline V gene has CDR1 LGHNA and CDR2 YNFKEQ. The CDR3 is 15 residues long. In DNA, the CDR3 is TGTGCCAGCAGCCAAGATCTGAGCTCTGGAAACACCATATATTTT. It yields the protein CASSQDLSSGNTIYF.

This clonotype was counted at least ten times. This rearrangement joins TRBV7-9 to TRBJ1-2; D possibly corresponds to TRBD1 (5 bases). Germline CDR1 and CDR2: SEHNR and FQNEAQ (reference sequence). V lost 2 bases and J 2 bases, leaving 9 bases between the germline ends. The CDR3 is 14 residues long. For the CDR3, the DNA is TGTGCCAGCAGCTTAATGAGGGGCAACTATGGCTACACCTTC. It yields the protein CASSLMRGNYGYTF.

This clonotype occurred many times. CDR3 bases: TGCAGCGTTGAAGATCCGGACGGACTCTCCTACGAGCAGTACTTC. It is translated as CSVEDPDGLSYEQYF. V is TRBV29-1 and J is TRBJ2-7, with a weak D call TRBD2 (5 bases). The CDR3 contains 15 residues. Trimming left V 0 bases short and J 0 bases short, with 12 bases between. Germline lookup yields CDR1 SQVTM and CDR2 ANQGSEA.

This clonotype was counted at least ten times. The CDR3 nucleotides read TGCAGCGTTGGTGGGACTACCTACAATGAGCAGTTCTTC. Translating gives CSVGGTTYNEQFF. The chain is built from TRBV29-1 and TRBJ2-1; 7 bases are a match to TRBD2. Germline loops: CDR1 SQVTM, CDR2 ANQGSEA. Germline trimming cut 4 bases from V and 2 bases from J; bases unmatched to any gene: 2. The CDR3 extends over 13 amino acids.

The table lists this clonotype with many counts. The chain is built from TRBV13 and TRBJ1-4, with 7 bases that match TRBD1. CDR1 is PRHDT, CDR2 FYEKMQ, per germline (reference sequence). The CDR3 loop spans 14 amino acids. With 5 bases clipped from V and 4 bases from J, the junction kept 4 bases outside the gene matches. The CDR3 sequence: CASSLRDSNEKLFF. The CDR3 DNA is TGTGCCAGCAGCCTCCGGGACAGTAATGAAAAACTGTTTTTT. The full variable domain, rest sourced from reference TRBV13 and TRBJ1-4, is AAGVIQSPRHLIKEKRETATLKCYPIPRHDTVYWYQQGPGQDPQFLISFYEKMQSDKGSIPDRFSAQQFSDYHSELNMSSLELGDSALYFCASSLRDSNEKLFFGSGTQLSVL.

A few counts support this clonotype. The genes are TRBV18 and TRBJ1-1; D is undetermined. The CDR3 extends over 13 amino acids. Deletions cut 2 bases from V and 1 base from J, with 5 bases between. Germline CDR1 reads KGHSH; CDR2 reads LQKENI. DNA of the CDR3: TGTGCCAGCTCACCAACGGAGAACACTGAAGCTTTCTTT. It specifies CASSPTENTEAFF. The full variable domain, its missing parts supplied by reference TRBV18 and TRBJ1-1, is NAGVMQNPRHLVRRRGQEARLRCSPMKGHSHVYWYRQLPEEGLKFMVYLQKENIIDESGMPKERFSAEFPKEGPSILRIQQVVRGDSAAYFCASSPTENTEAFFGQGTRLTVV.

This clonotype showed up many times. The chain combines TRBV19 with TRBJ2-7, with D possibly being TRBD1 (5 bases). V lost 5 bases, J lost 2 bases, and 13 bases lay in between. From germline, CDR1 is LNHDA and CDR2 SQIVND (reference sequence). CDR3 size: 14 residues. CDR3 nucleotides: TGTGCCAGTAGTCTGTCAGGGTGGACCTACGAGCAGTACTTC. Its translation is CASSLSGWTYEQYF.

This clonotype was found many times. The chain has TRBV4-3 and TRBJ1-6, with 10 bases lining up with TRBD1. Losses at the gene ends were 1 base for V and 7 bases for J; bases not matched to a gene: 4. This CDR3 is 16 amino acids long. CDR1 is LGHNA, CDR2 YSLEER, per germline. For the CDR3, the DNA is TGCGCCAGCAGCCAAGTCCCGGGACAGGGGAATTCACCCCTCCACTTT. This translates into CASSQVPGQGNSPLHF.

This clonotype was seen ten or more times. The chain recombines TRBV6-1 with TRBJ2-1, with a possible D match to TRBD1 (6 bases). Germline V lookup: CDR1 MNHNS, CDR2 SASEGT. With 4 bases removed from V and 2 bases from J, the gap between germline ends came to 9 bases. The CDR3 covers 14 residues. The CDR3 sequence is CASSGQGTYNEQFF. The CDR3 bases are TGTGCCAGCAGTGGGCAGGGGACCTACAATGAGCAGTTCTTC.

This clonotype was picked up many times. The genes are TRBV7-3 and TRBJ2-1; D call uncertain. Germline CDR1 is SGHTA and CDR2 is FQGTGA. V was clipped by 1 base and J by 5 bases, with 6 bases between them. The CDR3 extends over 13 amino acids. The CDR3 region is CASSLRAHNEQFF. CDR3 sequence (DNA): TGTGCCAGCAGCTTAAGGGCACACAATGAGCAGTTCTTC.

CDR3 nucleotide sequence: TGTGCCAGCAGTGGGACTAAGCGTTACTACGAGCAGTACTTC. This encodes CASSGTKRYYEQYF. The chain carries TRBV2 and TRBJ2-7; tentative D call: TRBD2 (6 bases). V lost 4 bases, J lost 3 bases, and 13 bases lay in between. This CDR3 has 14 amino acids. Per the germline V gene, CDR1 is SNHLY and CDR2 is FYNNEI.

This clonotype was seen repeatedly, ten times or more. The gene calls are TRBV6-5 and TRBJ1-4; TRBD1 aligns across 7 bases. There are 15 residues in the CDR3. Looked up from germline, CDR1 is MNHEY and CDR2 is SVGAGI. Trimming took 2 bases from V and 10 from J; bases not matched to a gene: 10. Written as DNA, the CDR3 is TGTGCCAGCAGTTACGCTGGGACAGACTCGGGAAAACTGTTTTTT. Its translation is CASSYAGTDSGKLFF.

The sample holds many counts of this clonotype. The chain recombines TRBV19 with TRBJ2-2; TRBD1 matches at 7 bases. Germline V gene sequence: CDR1 LNHDA, CDR2 SQIVND (reference sequence). J was trimmed by 0 bases and V by 9 bases; bases with no gene match: 4. The CDR3 contains 14 residues. CDR3 bases: TGTGCCAGCCGGGACAGTGCGAACACCGGGGAGCTGTTTTTT. Amino acids: CASRDSANTGELFF.

This clonotype appeared many times. This chain joins TRBV4-3 and TRBJ1-6; no definite D call. Trimming removed 0 bases from V and 9 bases from J, with 6 bases in between. This CDR3 is built from 13 residues. CDR1 is LGHNA and CDR2 is YSLEER in the germline V gene. CDR3 DNA sequence: TGCGCCAGCAGCCAAGAGGGTCTTTCACCCCTCCACTTT. This encodes CASSQEGLSPLHF.

On this clonotype: A much larger clone sits a single nucleotide away, making a read error possible. The chain couples TRBV29-1 to TRBJ2-7, with D possibly being TRBD2 (5 bases). The CDR3 loop spans 12 amino acids. Deletions cut 6 bases from V and 6 bases from J, with 15 bases between. Germline V CDR1 and CDR2: SQVTM, ANQGSEA. The DNA of the CDR3 is TGCAGCGTAGGGAGCGTGGCCGGCGAGCAGTACTTC. Translated, it gives CSVGSVAGEQYF.

This clonotype was counted between two and nine times. This CDR3 is CASSQIRGYEQYF. The CDR3 nucleotides are TGTGCCAGCAGCCAAATACGGGGCTACGAGCAGTACTTC. The rearrangement joins TRBV14 to TRBJ2-7; a weak D match, TRBD2 (5 bases). Trimming left V 2 bases short and J 3 bases short, with 8 bases between. This CDR3 has 13 residues. The germline CDR1 and CDR2 sequences are SGHDN and FVKESK.

This clonotype was counted at least ten times. This rearrangement joins TRBV19 to TRBJ2-3; 7 positions agree with TRBD2. V was clipped by 1 base and J by 3 bases; unmatched bases: 4. The germline V gene encodes CDR1 LNHDA and CDR2 SQIVND (reference sequence). This CDR3 is built from 15 residues. The CDR3 here is CASSIVGGGTDTQYF. CDR3 nucleotides: TGTGCCAGTAGTATAGTCGGCGGGGGTACAGATACGCAGTATTTT.

The sample holds a few counts of this clonotype. The rearrangement joins TRBV6-1 to TRBJ1-4, with 7 bases aligning to TRBD1. V lost 5 bases to trimming and J lost 4 bases; unmatched junction nucleotides: 7. This CDR3 spans 15 amino acids. CDR1 and CDR2 from the germline V gene are MNHNS and SASEGT. For the CDR3, the DNA is TGTGCCAGCAGTAAACACCGGGACAGTAATGAAAAACTGTTTTTT. Translated: CASSKHRDSNEKLFF.

This clonotype was seen a few times. For the CDR3, the DNA is TGTGCCAGCCGCAGACAGGGCGGGGAGATGGGCAATCAGCCCCAGCATTTT. The encoded protein is CASRRQGGEMGNQPQHF. This chain uses TRBV19 with TRBJ1-5, with TRBD1 identical over 7 bases. The CDR3 has 17 amino acids. V gave up 9 bases and J gave up 2 bases; unmatched junction bases: 16. The V gene's germline CDR1 is LNHDA and CDR2 SQIVND (reference sequence).

This clonotype was counted at least ten times. CDR3 sequence reads: CASSLRTSGPYEQYF. The CDR3, as DNA: TGTGCCAGCAGCTTACGGACTAGCGGGCCCTACGAGCAGTACTTC. The chain employs TRBV13 and TRBJ2-7, with 11 positions matching TRBD2. V gave up 2 bases and J gave up 2 bases; unmatched junction bases: 2. Germline loops: CDR1 PRHDT, CDR2 FYEKMQ (reference sequence). This CDR3 spans 15 amino acids.

Written as DNA, the CDR3 is TGCAGCCTACCGGGACTAGCGGGGGCACGCTCCTACAATGAGCAGTTCTTC. It translates to CSLPGLAGARSYNEQFF. The chain is built from TRBV20-1 and TRBJ2-1, with 14 bases that match TRBD2. The CDR3 is made up of 17 amino acids. The germline V gene encodes CDR1 DFQATT and CDR2 SNEGSKA (reference sequence).